The subject of this entry is one T cell receptor beta chain. Its target is unknown. Some clones are missing from TCRdb's copy, which holds only in-frame ones; the method was immunoSEQ multiplex PCR. The table shows some 150,000 clones, with approximately 90% occurring only once. The data were obtained in a study of cytomegalovirus exposure and HLA in healthy donors. The CDR3 is 13 amino acids. Broader study findings: Cytomegalovirus-associated TCR beta chains were listed, numbering more than 150.

Separation from the roughly 670-subject first cohort characterized the roughly 120-subject validation cohort, to which the donors belonged. The clonotype originates from a woman aged 25-40 years in good health and CMV-seropositive. The sample comprised PBMCs. The chain carries TRBV21-1 and TRBJ2-7; the table's D call of TRBD1 was not tested on the DNA. TRBV21-1 is recorded as a pseudogene. DNA of the CDR3: TGTGCCAGCAGCAAACGACAGGGTAGCGAGCAGTACTTC. Translated, it gives CASSKRQGSEQYF.